Sequencing of this T cell receptor beta chain was carried out in a study of Ad26.COV2.S vaccination and SARS-CoV-2 variants. In the study overall: As a participant in COV1001, the donor was in the Ad26.COV2.S trial arm. Once, or twice with 56 days between doses, Ad26.COV2.S was given intramuscularly.

As to this clone: Its matching antigen is unknown.

Treatment reported: about 20 received Ad26.COV2.S at low or high dose, single or two shots; five or six received placebo; per-sample allocation not given. Day 63 after the first injection of vaccine or placebo was the sampling time. Broader study findings: People who got the vaccine or the placebo had similar non-spike TCR breadth.

Method: immunoSEQ multiplex PCR; TCRdb's copy keeps in-frame clones and lacks some. The sample records approximately 400,000 clones, roughly 81% being singletons. Germline V lookup: CDR1 DFQATT, CDR2 SNEGSKA (reference sequence). Trimming took 3 bases from V and 4 from J, leaving 9 bases between them. The CDR3 length is 13 residues. The rearrangement joins TRBV20-1 to TRBJ1-4; D is unclear. The TCR was taken from a person aged 18-65 years who received the Ad26.COV2.S COVID-19 vaccine or a placebo. The source was peripheral blood, collected in a trial of Ad26.COV2.S vaccine versus placebo. CDR3: CSASSGSNEKLFF. The CDR3 nucleotides are TGCAGTGCTAGTTCGGGCAGTAATGAAAAACTGTTTTTT.